Detailed here is one T cell receptor (beta chain). Antigen unknown. A TCRbeta library incorporating unique molecular identifiers was prepared. One entry per CDR3 protein results from TCRdb running MiXCR on the PCR reads. The top ten hold roughly 28% of the sample, which has around 960,000 distinct CDR3 sequences, about 29% seen once. CDR3 length equals 14 residues. Looked up from germline, CDR1 is SGHDT and CDR2 is YYEEEE. Between the trimmed V and J ends, which lost 0 bases and 6 bases, there was a span of 12 bases. This specimen comes from a study of T-cell reconstitution after alpha-beta-depleted transplantation in children. Overall study results and limits: A year had passed since transplant, and T-cell counts and diversity by then came mostly from newly produced T cells. From surviving recipient T cells and thymic progenitors came the high day-60 TCRbeta diversity observed in some patients. Alpha-beta T cells about two months after transplant reportedly derived from several hundred expanded graft clones.

V and J are TRBV5-6 and TRBJ1-1, with TRBD1 as a possible D gene (5 bases). Material: PBMCs, mostly from graft donor cells, obtained 360 days after TCRalphabeta/CD19-depleted stem cell transplant. The source of this sequence is a boy less than two years old who had a stem cell transplant for SCID, so the T cells may come from the graft donor. CDR3 sequence (DNA): TGTGCCAGCAGCTTGGTACTCGGGGCGGCTGAAGCTTTCTTT. This codes for CASSLVLGAAEAFF.